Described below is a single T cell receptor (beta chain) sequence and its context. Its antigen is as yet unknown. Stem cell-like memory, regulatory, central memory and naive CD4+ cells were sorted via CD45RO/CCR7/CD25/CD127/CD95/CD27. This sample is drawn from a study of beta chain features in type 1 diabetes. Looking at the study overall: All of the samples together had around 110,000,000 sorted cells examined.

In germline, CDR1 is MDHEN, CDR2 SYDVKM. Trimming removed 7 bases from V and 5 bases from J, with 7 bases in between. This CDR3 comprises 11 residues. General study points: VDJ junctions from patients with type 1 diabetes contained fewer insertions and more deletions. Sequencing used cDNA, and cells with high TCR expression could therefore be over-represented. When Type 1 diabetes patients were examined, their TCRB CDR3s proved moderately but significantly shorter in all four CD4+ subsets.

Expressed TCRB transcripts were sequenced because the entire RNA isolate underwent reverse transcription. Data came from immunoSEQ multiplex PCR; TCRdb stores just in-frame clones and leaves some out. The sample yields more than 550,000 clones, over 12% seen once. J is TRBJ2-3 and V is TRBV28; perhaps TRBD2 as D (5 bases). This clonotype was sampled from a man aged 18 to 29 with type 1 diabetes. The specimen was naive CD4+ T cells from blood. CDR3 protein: CASNTRDTQYF. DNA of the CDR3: TGTGCCAGCAACACTAGAGATACGCAGTATTTT. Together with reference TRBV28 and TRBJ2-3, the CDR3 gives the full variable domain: DVKVTQSSRYLVKRTGEKVFLECVQDMDHENMFWYRQDPGLGLRLIYFSYDVKMKEKGDIPEGYSVSREKKERFSLILESASTNQTSMYLCASNTRDTQYFGPGTRLTVL.